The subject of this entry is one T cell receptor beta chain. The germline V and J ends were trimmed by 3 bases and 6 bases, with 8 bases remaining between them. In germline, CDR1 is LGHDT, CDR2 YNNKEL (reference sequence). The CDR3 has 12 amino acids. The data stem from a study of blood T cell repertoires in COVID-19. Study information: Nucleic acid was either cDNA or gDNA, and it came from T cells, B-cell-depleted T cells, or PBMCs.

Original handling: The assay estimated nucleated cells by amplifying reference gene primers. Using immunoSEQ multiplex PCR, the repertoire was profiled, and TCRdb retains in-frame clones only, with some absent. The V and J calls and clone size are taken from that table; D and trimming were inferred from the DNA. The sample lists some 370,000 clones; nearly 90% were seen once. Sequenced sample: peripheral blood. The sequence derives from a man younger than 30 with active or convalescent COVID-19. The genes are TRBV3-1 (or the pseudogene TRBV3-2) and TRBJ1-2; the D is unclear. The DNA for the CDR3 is TGTGCCAGCAGCCATAGTGATAATGGCTACACCTTC. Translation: CASSHSDNGYTF.